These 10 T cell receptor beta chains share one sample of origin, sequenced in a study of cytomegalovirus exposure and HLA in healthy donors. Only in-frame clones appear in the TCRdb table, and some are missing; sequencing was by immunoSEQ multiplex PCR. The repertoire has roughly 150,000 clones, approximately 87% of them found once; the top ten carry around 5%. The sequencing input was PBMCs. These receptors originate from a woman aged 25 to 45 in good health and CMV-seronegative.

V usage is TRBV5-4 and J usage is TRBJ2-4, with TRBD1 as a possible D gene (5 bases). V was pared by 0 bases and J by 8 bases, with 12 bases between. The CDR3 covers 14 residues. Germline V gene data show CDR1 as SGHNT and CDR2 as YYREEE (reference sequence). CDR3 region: CASSLAGYGDIQYF. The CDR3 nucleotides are TGTGCCAGCAGCTTGGCAGGGTATGGGGACATTCAGTACTTC.

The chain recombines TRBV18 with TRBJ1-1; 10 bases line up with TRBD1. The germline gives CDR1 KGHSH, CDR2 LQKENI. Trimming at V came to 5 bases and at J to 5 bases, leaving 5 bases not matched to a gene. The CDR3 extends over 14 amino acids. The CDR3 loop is CASSAKDRGTEAFF. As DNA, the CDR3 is TGTGCCAGCTCAGCCAAGGACAGGGGGACTGAAGCTTTCTTT.

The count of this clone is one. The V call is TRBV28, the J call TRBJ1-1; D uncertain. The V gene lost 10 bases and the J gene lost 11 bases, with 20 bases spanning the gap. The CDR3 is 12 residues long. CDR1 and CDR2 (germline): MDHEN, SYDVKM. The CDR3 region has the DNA TGTGCCACCTCCCCGGACGGCTGGGTTGCTTTCTTT. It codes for CATSPDGWVAFF.

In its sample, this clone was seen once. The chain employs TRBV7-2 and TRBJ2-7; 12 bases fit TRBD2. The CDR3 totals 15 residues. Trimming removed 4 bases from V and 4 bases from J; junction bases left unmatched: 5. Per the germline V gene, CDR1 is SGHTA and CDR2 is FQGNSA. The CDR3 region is CASSSRLAGEYEQYF. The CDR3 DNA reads TGTGCCAGCAGCTCCCGACTAGCGGGAGAGTACGAGCAGTACTTC.

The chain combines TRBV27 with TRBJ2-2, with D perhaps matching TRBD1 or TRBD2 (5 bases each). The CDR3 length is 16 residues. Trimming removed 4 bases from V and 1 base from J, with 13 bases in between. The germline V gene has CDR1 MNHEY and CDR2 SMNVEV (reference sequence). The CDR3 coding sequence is TGTGCCAGCAGTTCCCCGGGACGGGTGAACACCGGGGAGCTGTTTTTT. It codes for CASSSPGRVNTGELFF.

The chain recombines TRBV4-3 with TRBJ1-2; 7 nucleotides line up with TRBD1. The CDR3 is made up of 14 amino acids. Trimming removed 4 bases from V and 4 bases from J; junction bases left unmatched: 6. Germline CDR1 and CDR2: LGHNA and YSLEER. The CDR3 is CASSRQGSSYGYTF. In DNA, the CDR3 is TGCGCCAGCAGCCGACAGGGTTCGTCCTATGGCTACACCTTC.

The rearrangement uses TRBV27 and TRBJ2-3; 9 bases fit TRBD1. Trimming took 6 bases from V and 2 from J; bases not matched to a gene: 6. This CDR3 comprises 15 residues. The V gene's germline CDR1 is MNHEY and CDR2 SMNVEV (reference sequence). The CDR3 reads CASSARDRDTDTQYF. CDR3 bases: TGTGCCAGCAGCGCTAGGGACAGGGACACAGATACGCAGTATTTT.

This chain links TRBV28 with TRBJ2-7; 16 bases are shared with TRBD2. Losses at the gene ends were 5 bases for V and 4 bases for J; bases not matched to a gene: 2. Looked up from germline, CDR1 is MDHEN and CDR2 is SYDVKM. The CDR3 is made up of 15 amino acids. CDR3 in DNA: TGTGCCAGCAGTAAGGGACTAGCGGGGGGGTACGAGCAGTACTTC. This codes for CASSKGLAGGYEQYF.

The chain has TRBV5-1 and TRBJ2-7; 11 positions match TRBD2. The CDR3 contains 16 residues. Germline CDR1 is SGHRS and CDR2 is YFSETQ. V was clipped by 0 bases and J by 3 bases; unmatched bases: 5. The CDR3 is CASSLAPSGGNYEQYF. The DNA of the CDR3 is TGCGCCAGCAGCTTGGCTCCTAGCGGGGGGAACTACGAGCAGTACTTC.

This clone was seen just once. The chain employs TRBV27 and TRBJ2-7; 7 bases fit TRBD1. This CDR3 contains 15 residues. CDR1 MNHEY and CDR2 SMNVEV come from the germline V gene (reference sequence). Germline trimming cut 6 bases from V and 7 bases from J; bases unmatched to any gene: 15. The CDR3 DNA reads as TGTGCCAGCAGACAGGGGAACTCGGGAACTCGAGAGCAGTACTTC. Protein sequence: CASRQGNSGTREQYF.